Below are 20 T cell receptor beta chains sequenced from a single sample in a study of shared clonotypes between healthy human individuals. Clones were read by immunoSEQ multiplex PCR, and TCRdb kept only the in-frame ones, dropping some. The table has 450,000 to 500,000 clones, roughly 80% seen once. Sequenced input: PBMCs. These receptors were obtained from a woman in her thirties or forties in good health. Some clones in this sample may be carry-over from other donors' samples.

In the case of this clone: This clone may be a read error of a much larger clone one base away. Other DNA sequences in the sample encode the same CDR3. The chain employs TRBV11-2 and TRBJ2-1, with TRBD2 matching over 9 bases. This CDR3 contains 15 residues. Germline lookup yields CDR1 SGHAT and CDR2 FQNNGV. The CDR3 loop is CASSFASGVYNEQFF. The CDR3 coding sequence is TGTGCTAGCAGCTTCGCTAGCGGGGTCTACAATGAGCAGTTCTTC.

CDR3 sequence (DNA): TGTGCCAGCAGTTCCGCCCAGGGAGAGACCCAGTACTTC. The encoded protein is CASSSAQGETQYF. V and J are TRBV6-9 and TRBJ2-5; the D gene is possibly TRBD1 (5 bases). CDR3 size: 13 residues. CDR1 is MNHGY and CDR2 is SVAAGI in the germline V gene. Trimming shortened V by 4 bases and J by 4 bases, and 10 bases separated the two germline ends.

Notes on this clone: This likely came from a read error, as a far larger clone is one base away. This specimen includes other DNA sequences encoding the same CDR3. The genes are TRBV28 and TRBJ2-4; 8 nucleotides line up with TRBD1. The germline CDR1 and CDR2 sequences are MDHEN and SYDVKM. The CDR3 sequence is 15 residues long. CDR3 loop: CASSSSGTGENIQYF. The DNA of the CDR3 is TGCGCCAGCAGTTCCTCGGGGACAGGAGAAAACATTCAGTACTTC.

Turning to this clone: One base away lies a much larger clone, so this may be a sequencing read error. The gene calls are TRBV6-4 and TRBJ2-3; 10 nucleotides agree with TRBD1. This CDR3 is built from 15 residues. Germline values: CDR1 MRHNA, CDR2 SNTAGT. The CDR3 DNA reads as TGTGCCAGCAGTGAAGGACAGGGGGAGGCAGATGCGCAGTATTTT. Protein sequence: CASSEGQGEADAQYF.

The chain uses TRBV28 and TRBJ2-7, with 7 bases fitting TRBD2. Germline V gene lookup returns CDR1 MDHEN and CDR2 SYDVKM. The CDR3 is 12 amino acids. With V trimmed by 6 bases and J by 7 bases, 6 bases remained unmatched. CDR3 sequence reads: CASSLVGGEQYF. Written as DNA, the CDR3 is TGTGCCAGCAGCCTGGTGGGGGGGGAGCAGTACTTC.

The chain links TRBV7-9 to TRBJ2-3; D ambiguous. Trimming removed 2 bases at V and 12 bases at J, with 9 bases between. In germline, CDR1 is SEHNR, CDR2 FQNEAQ (reference sequence). This CDR3 contains 11 residues. The CDR3 loop reads CASSLSKIQYF. The CDR3 coding sequence is TGTGCCAGCAGCTTAAGCAAGATCCAGTATTTT.

The chain couples TRBV28 to TRBJ1-5; no reliable D call. V lost 5 bases to trimming and J lost 4 bases, with 18 bases between them. CDR3 length: 16 residues. Looked up from germline, CDR1 is MDHEN and CDR2 is SYDVKM. CDR3 sequence: CASSLDSGPTNQPQHF. CDR3 coding DNA: TGTGCCAGCAGTCTCGATTCGGGCCCCACGAATCAGCCCCAGCATTTT.

This chain's CDR3 is CASSLKGRQPQHF. The DNA for the CDR3 is TGTGCCAGCAGTTTAAAAGGCCGTCAGCCCCAGCATTTT. The chain employs TRBV28 and TRBJ1-5; no definite D call. Germline V gives CDR1 MDHEN, CDR2 SYDVKM. V lost 2 bases and J lost 6, with 8 bases in between. CDR3 length: 13 amino acids.

The V and J genes are TRBV10-1 and TRBJ1-2; D is unclear. Germline CDR1 is WNHNN and CDR2 is SYGVQD (reference sequence). The CDR3 sequence is 20 residues long. V was clipped by 0 bases and J by 2 bases, with 25 bases between them. CDR3 sequence (DNA): TGCGCCAGCAGTGAGTCTGTTCTCCAACCAGAAACCAAACGAAACTATGGCTACACCTTC. Protein product: CASSESVLQPETKRNYGYTF.

This clone has a handful of counts. The V call is TRBV29-1, the J call TRBJ2-1; 7 bases match TRBD2. The CDR3 covers 12 residues. CDR1 is SQVTM and CDR2 is ANQGSEA in the germline V gene. The V gene end was trimmed by 0 bases and the J gene end by 12 bases; junction bases not matched to a gene: 5. The CDR3 spells CSVEEPGLRQFF. Here the CDR3 DNA reads TGCAGCGTTGAAGAGCCGGGACTAAGGCAGTTCTTC.

The chain carries TRBV7-3 and TRBJ2-7; TRBD1 might be the D (6 bases). The germline V gene encodes CDR1 SGHTA and CDR2 FQGTGA. V lost 4 bases, J lost 9 bases, and 19 bases lay in between. The CDR3 has 14 residues. CDR3 DNA sequence: TGTGCCAGCAGCTCGTCCGGGACACAACTAAGGCAGTACTTC. Encoded protein: CASSSSGTQLRQYF.

The J gene is TRBJ1-1, the V gene TRBV28, with D unresolved. Deletions cut 6 bases from V and 11 bases from J, with 16 bases between. The CDR3 is made up of 12 amino acids. Germline V gene sequence: CDR1 MDHEN, CDR2 SYDVKM. CDR3 sequence reads: CASSFGPPDAFF. CDR3 bases: TGTGCCAGCAGCTTTGGCCCGCCGGACGCTTTCTTT.

The count of this clone is one. The chain uses TRBV29-1 and TRBJ2-3; D call uncertain. This CDR3 is built from 13 residues. Trimming took 4 bases from V and 1 from J, leaving 9 bases between them. Germline V gives CDR1 SQVTM, CDR2 ANQGSEA. The CDR3 spells CSVALFGTDTQYF. CDR3 DNA sequence: TGCAGCGTTGCCCTGTTTGGCACAGATACGCAGTATTTT.

The chain joins TRBV6-6 to TRBJ2-2, with TRBD2 identical over 9 bases. From germline, CDR1 is MNHNY and CDR2 SVGAGI (reference sequence). Trimming took 9 bases from V and 3 from J; bases not matched to a gene: 5. The CDR3 covers 14 residues. The CDR3 nucleotides read TGTGCCAGTAGCGGGAGAGGGGACACCGGGGAGCTGTTTTTT. Amino acids: CASSGRGDTGELFF.

The table lists this clone with a count of one. The gene calls are TRBV4-2 and TRBJ2-3; TRBD2 aligns across 7 bases. Losses at the gene ends were 0 bases for V and 6 bases for J; bases not matched to a gene: 12. Germline-derived CDR1 and CDR2 are LGHNA and YNFKEQ. CDR3 length: 17 residues. The CDR3 here is CASSQEGGGLGADTQYF. The CDR3 DNA is TGTGCCAGCAGCCAAGAAGGCGGGGGACTTGGAGCCGATACGCAGTATTTT.

V gene TRBV14 combines with J gene TRBJ1-2; weak D call: TRBD1 (5 bases). V gave up 1 base and J gave up 5 bases, with 11 bases separating them. The CDR3 is 14 amino acids. Germline V gene sequence: CDR1 SGHDN, CDR2 FVKESK. Here the CDR3 reads CASSQVGGGYGYTF. The CDR3 DNA follows: TGTGCCAGCAGCCAAGTTGGGGGGGGTTATGGCTACACCTTC.

Of note for this clone: With only one base between it and a far larger clone, this is likely a read error. The sample holds other DNA sequences that translate to the same CDR3. V gene TRBV29-1 combines with J gene TRBJ1-2; a weak D match, TRBD1 (5 bases). The CDR3 loop spans 15 amino acids. Germline-derived CDR1 and CDR2 are SQVTM and ANQGSEA. The CDR3 is CSVNEDGGGNYGYTF. In DNA, the CDR3 is TGCAGCGTTAATGAGGACGGCGGGGGTAACTATGGCTACACCTTT.

V usage is TRBV5-1 and J usage is TRBJ2-4; TRBD1 matches 9 bases. The junction had 6 bases not matched to a gene; V was cut back by 4 bases and J by 1 base. The CDR3 is 16 amino acids. CDR1 is SGHRS, CDR2 YFSETQ, per germline. CDR3 sequence: CASSRGTGRAKNIQYF. The CDR3 region has the DNA TGCGCCAGCAGCAGAGGGACAGGGAGGGCCAAAAACATTCAGTACTTC.

The count of this clone is one. V gene TRBV7-2 combines with J gene TRBJ2-7, with 11 bases that match TRBD1. The J segment lost 0 bases and the V segment lost 0 bases, leaving 4 bases of the junction unmatched. In germline, CDR1 is SGHTA, CDR2 FQGNSA. CDR3 size: 17 residues. The CDR3 nucleotides read TGTGCCAGCAGCTTAGCGGGACAGGGGGTCAGCTCCTACGAGCAGTACTTC. Its protein is CASSLAGQGVSSYEQYF.

Of note for this clone: A far larger clone is one nucleotide away, so this likely arose from a read error. The V gene is TRBV11-3, the J gene TRBJ2-7, with TRBD1 matching 10 bases. This CDR3 contains 14 residues. Germline V lookup: CDR1 SGHNT, CDR2 YENEEA. J was trimmed by 9 bases and V by 2 bases; bases with no gene match: 7. The CDR3 reads CASSLSGTGAGQYF. CDR3 sequence (DNA): TGTGCCAGCAGCTTATCCGGGACAGGGGCCGGGCAGTACTTC.